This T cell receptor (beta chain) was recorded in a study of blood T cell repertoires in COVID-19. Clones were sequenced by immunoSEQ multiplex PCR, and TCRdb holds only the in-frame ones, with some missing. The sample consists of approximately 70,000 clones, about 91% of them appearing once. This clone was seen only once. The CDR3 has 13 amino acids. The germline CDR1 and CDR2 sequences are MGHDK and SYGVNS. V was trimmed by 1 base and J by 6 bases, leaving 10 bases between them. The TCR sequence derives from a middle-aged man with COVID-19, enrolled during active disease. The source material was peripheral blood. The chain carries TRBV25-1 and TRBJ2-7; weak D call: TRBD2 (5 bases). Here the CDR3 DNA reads TGTGCCAGCAGTGAATTCGGGGAGAGCGAGCAGTACTTC. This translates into CASSEFGESEQYF.